The 6 T cell receptor beta chains presented below share a single source sample, sequenced in a study of blood T cell repertoires in COVID-19. The assay was immunoSEQ multiplex PCR, and TCRdb's table has in-frame clones only and misses some. The sample contains tens of thousands of clones, less than 85% of which appear only once. Sample: peripheral blood. These receptors all stem from a man aged 70-80 years with acute or convalescent COVID-19.

The V and J genes are TRBV28 and TRBJ1-4; D is undetermined. Trimming removed 7 bases from V and 8 bases from J, with 14 bases in between. CDR3 length: 13 residues. Germline CDR1 reads MDHEN; CDR2 reads SYDVKM. The CDR3 region has the DNA TGTGCCAGCACCATTCAGTCAGGCGAAAAACTGTTTTTT. Encoded protein: CASTIQSGEKLFF.

This sequence joins TRBV7-3 and TRBJ2-1; 13 bases line up with TRBD2. V was pared by 3 bases and J by 6 bases, with 2 bases of the junction left unmatched. CDR3 length equals 15 residues. The V gene's germline CDR1 is SGHTA and CDR2 FQGTGA. The CDR3 here is CASSLTSGRLNEQFF. Here the CDR3 DNA reads TGTGCCAGCAGCTTGACTAGCGGGAGGCTCAATGAGCAGTTCTTC. Looking up the rest from reference TRBV7-3 and TRBJ2-1 gives the full variable domain: GAGVSQTPSNKVTEKGKYVELRCDPISGHTALYWYRQSLGQGPEFLIYFQGTGAADDSGLPNDRFFAVRPEGSVSTLKIQRTERGDSAVYLCASSLTSGRLNEQFFGPGTRLTVL.

The J gene is TRBJ2-2, the V gene TRBV29-1; TRBD1 matches 8 bases. The length of the CDR3 is 13 residues. Germline V gives CDR1 SQVTM, CDR2 ANQGSEA. V shed 7 bases, J shed 4 bases, and the junction held 5 bases outside the gene matches. The DNA of the CDR3 is TGCAGCGCAGGGGGCGCCGGCACCGGGGAGCTGTTTTTT. It codes for CSAGGAGTGELFF.

This chain uses TRBV20-1 with TRBJ1-1; no definite D call. The germline V gene has CDR1 DFQATT and CDR2 SNEGSKA (reference sequence). V dropped 5 bases and J dropped 0 bases, with 4 bases sitting between them. The CDR3 covers 11 residues. The CDR3 loop reads CSAPMNTEAFF. The DNA of the CDR3 is TGCAGTGCTCCCATGAACACTGAAGCTTTCTTT.

This chain links TRBV4-1 with TRBJ2-6; TRBD1 matches 7 bases. The germline CDR1 and CDR2 sequences are MGHRA and YSYEKL. The CDR3 has 14 amino acids. V gave up 5 bases and J gave up 10 bases; unmatched junction bases: 8. CDR3 sequence: CASSLAGTANVLTF. CDR3 nucleotide sequence: TGCGCCAGCAGCTTAGCCGGGACAGCAAACGTCCTGACTTTC.

V is TRBV5-1 and J is TRBJ1-5; 9 positions match TRBD1. Germline V CDR1 and CDR2: SGHRS, YFSETQ. Trimming took 0 bases from V and 7 from J; bases not matched to a gene: 8. This CDR3 has 16 residues. DNA of the CDR3: TGCGCCAGCAGCTTGGGTCTACAGGGGGCCGGGCAGCCCCAGCATTTT. This sequence encodes CASSLGLQGAGQPQHF. Full variable domain (rest looked up from reference TRBV5-1 and TRBJ1-5): KAGVTQTPRYLIKTRGQQVTLSCSPISGHRSVSWYQQTPGQGLQFLFEYFSETQRNKGNFPGRFSGRQFSNSRSEMNVSTLELGDSALYLCASSLGLQGAGQPQHFGDGTRLSIL.